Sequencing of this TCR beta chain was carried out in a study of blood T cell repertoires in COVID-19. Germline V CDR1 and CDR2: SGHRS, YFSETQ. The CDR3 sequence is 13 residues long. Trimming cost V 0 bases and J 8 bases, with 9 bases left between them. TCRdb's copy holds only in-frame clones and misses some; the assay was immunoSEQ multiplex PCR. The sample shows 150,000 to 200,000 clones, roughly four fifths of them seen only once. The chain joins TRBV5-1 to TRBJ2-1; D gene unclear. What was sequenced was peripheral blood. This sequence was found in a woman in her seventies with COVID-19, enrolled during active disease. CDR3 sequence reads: CASSLAVGYEQFF. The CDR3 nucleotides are TGCGCCAGCAGCTTGGCCGTTGGCTATGAGCAGTTCTTC.